These T cell receptor beta chains were read from a single sample in a study of blood T cell repertoires in COVID-19. Sequencing used immunoSEQ multiplex PCR; TCRdb keeps in-frame clones, though not all of them. The profile shows some 97,000 clones, about 83% of them singletons. The specimen was peripheral blood. These receptors were obtained from a human donor in a cohort sampled during active COVID-19. CDR3s include the opening cysteine and the closing phenylalanine or tryptophan. Each record gives: J gene, clone size, D gene, V gene, CDR3 protein, CDR3 DNA. A D gene is named only where the DNA matches it firmly. Expanded clones get a size class; other rows say once, few or many, or leave the size out.

j_gene: TRBJ2-7
abundance: NA
d_gene: NA
v_gene: TRBV19
CDR3aa: CASSKDRSSYEQYF
CDR3nt: TGTGCCAGTAGTAAAGACAGGTCCTCCTACGAGCAGTACTTC

j_gene: TRBJ1-2
abundance: NA
d_gene: TRBD1
v_gene: TRBV11-2
CDR3aa: CASSSTGTGHGGYTF
CDR3nt: TGTGCCAGCAGCTCAACGGGGACAGGGCATGGTGGCTACACCTTC

j_gene: TRBJ2-1
abundance: NA
d_gene: NA
v_gene: TRBV7-2
CDR3aa: CASSLDWSNEQFF
CDR3nt: TGTGCCAGCAGCTTAGACTGGTCCAATGAGCAGTTCTTC

j_gene: TRBJ2-1
abundance: NA
d_gene: TRBD2
v_gene: TRBV7-9
CDR3aa: CAMERGESSNEQFF
CDR3nt: TGTGCCATGGAGCGGGGCGAATCGAGCAATGAGCAGTTCTTC

j_gene: TRBJ2-7
abundance: NA
d_gene: TRBD2
v_gene: TRBV5-1
CDR3aa: CASSLSGGVFYEQYF
CDR3nt: TGCGCCAGCAGCCTTAGCGGGGGGGTATTTTACGAGCAGTACTTC

j_gene: TRBJ2-1
abundance: NA
d_gene: NA
v_gene: TRBV18
CDR3aa: CASSPRTDSSYNEQFF
CDR3nt: TGTGCCAGCTCACCCCGGACAGACAGCTCCTACAATGAGCAGTTCTTC

j_gene: TRBJ1-2
abundance: few
d_gene: TRBD1
v_gene: TRBV27
CDR3aa: CASSSGTGAPHPYGYTF
CDR3nt: TGTGCCAGCAGCTCCGGGACAGGGGCCCCCCATCCCTATGGCTACACCTTC

j_gene: TRBJ2-7
abundance: few
d_gene: NA
v_gene: TRBV28
CDR3aa: CASSLVRSSYEQYF
CDR3nt: TGTGCCAGCAGTTTGGTGAGGAGCTCCTACGAGCAGTACTTC

j_gene: TRBJ2-3
abundance: NA
d_gene: NA
v_gene: TRBV6-6
CDR3aa: CASSHTDTQYF
CDR3nt: TGTGCCAGCAGCCACACAGATACGCAGTATTTT

j_gene: TRBJ1-2
abundance: NA
d_gene: TRBD1
v_gene: TRBV3-1/TRBV3-2
CDR3aa: CASSQLNRGGGGYTF
CDR3nt: TGTGCCAGCAGCCAACTGAACAGGGGAGGAGGAGGCTACACCTTC

j_gene: TRBJ1-1
abundance: NA
d_gene: NA
v_gene: TRBV9
CDR3aa: CASSSQNTEAFF
CDR3nt: TGTGCCAGCAGCTCACAGAACACTGAAGCTTTCTTT

j_gene: TRBJ1-5
abundance: NA
d_gene: TRBD1
v_gene: TRBV6-2/TRBV6-3
CDR3aa: CASSPGDRRQPQHF
CDR3nt: TGTGCCAGCAGTCCCGGGGACAGGCGGCAGCCCCAGCATTTT

j_gene: TRBJ1-2
abundance: NA
d_gene: NA
v_gene: TRBV4-2
CDR3aa: CASSQDFRGYGYTF
CDR3nt: TGTGCCAGCAGCCAAGATTTTAGAGGGTACGGCTACACCTTC

j_gene: TRBJ2-3
abundance: NA
d_gene: TRBD2
v_gene: TRBV13
CDR3aa: CASSDGTSGADTQYF
CDR3nt: TGTGCCAGCAGCGACGGGACTAGCGGTGCAGATACGCAGTATTTT

j_gene: TRBJ1-5
abundance: NA
d_gene: NA
v_gene: TRBV6-5
CDR3aa: CASSQDFNQPQHF
CDR3nt: TGTGCCAGCAGTCAGGACTTCAATCAGCCCCAGCATTTT

j_gene: TRBJ2-7
abundance: NA
d_gene: TRBD1
v_gene: TRBV19
CDR3aa: CASSPTGLTYEQYF
CDR3nt: TGTGCCAGTAGTCCGACAGGGTTAACCTACGAGCAGTACTTC

j_gene: TRBJ2-4
abundance: NA
d_gene: NA
v_gene: TRBV21-1
CDR3aa: CASSKGTSGRAKNIQYF
CDR3nt: TGTGCCAGCAGCAAAGGGACTAGCGGGAGGGCCAAAAACATTCAGTACTTC

j_gene: TRBJ2-1
abundance: NA
d_gene: NA
v_gene: TRBV29-1
CDR3aa: CSVEEAQGNNEQFF
CDR3nt: TGCAGCGTTGAAGAGGCTCAGGGGAACAATGAGCAGTTCTTC

j_gene: TRBJ2-6
abundance: NA
d_gene: TRBD2
v_gene: TRBV5-1
CDR3aa: CASSFNDGRMASGANVLTF
CDR3nt: TGCGCCAGCAGTTTTAATGACGGGAGGATGGCGTCTGGGGCCAACGTCCTGACTTTC

j_gene: TRBJ2-3
abundance: NA
d_gene: TRBD2
v_gene: TRBV5-1
CDR3aa: CASSLAGLSTDTQYF
CDR3nt: TGCGCCAGCAGCTTGGCGGGACTAAGCACAGATACGCAGTATTTT

j_gene: TRBJ2-3
abundance: NA
d_gene: NA
v_gene: TRBV6-6
CDR3aa: CASSTQLGTDTQYF
CDR3nt: TGTGCCAGCAGCACTCAACTAGGAACAGATACGCAGTATTTT

j_gene: TRBJ2-5
abundance: NA
d_gene: TRBD2
v_gene: TRBV11-2
CDR3aa: CASSFLAGGLGGTQYF
CDR3nt: TGTGCCAGCAGCTTCTTAGCGGGGGGCCTCGGGGGGACCCAGTACTTC

j_gene: TRBJ2-7
abundance: NA
d_gene: TRBD2
v_gene: TRBV19
CDR3aa: CASSTAGTRSYEQYF
CDR3nt: TGTGCCAGTAGTACCGCCGGGACTAGATCCTACGAGCAGTACTTC

j_gene: TRBJ1-5
abundance: NA
d_gene: TRBD1
v_gene: TRBV10-2
CDR3aa: CASQGQGNQPQHF
CDR3nt: TGCGCCAGCCAGGGACAGGGCAATCAGCCCCAGCATTTT

j_gene: TRBJ2-3
abundance: few
d_gene: NA
v_gene: TRBV19
CDR3aa: CASSLPGGTTDTQYF
CDR3nt: TGTGCCAGTAGTCTCCCCGGAGGAACTACAGATACGCAGTATTTT

j_gene: TRBJ1-4
abundance: NA
d_gene: TRBD1
v_gene: TRBV18
CDR3aa: CASSPRGQANEKLFF
CDR3nt: TGTGCCAGCTCACCACGGGGACAGGCAAATGAAAAACTGTTTTTT

j_gene: TRBJ1-3
abundance: few
d_gene: NA
v_gene: TRBV7-9
CDR3aa: CASSFTAAGNTIYF
CDR3nt: TGTGCCAGCAGCTTTACAGCCGCTGGAAACACCATATATTTT